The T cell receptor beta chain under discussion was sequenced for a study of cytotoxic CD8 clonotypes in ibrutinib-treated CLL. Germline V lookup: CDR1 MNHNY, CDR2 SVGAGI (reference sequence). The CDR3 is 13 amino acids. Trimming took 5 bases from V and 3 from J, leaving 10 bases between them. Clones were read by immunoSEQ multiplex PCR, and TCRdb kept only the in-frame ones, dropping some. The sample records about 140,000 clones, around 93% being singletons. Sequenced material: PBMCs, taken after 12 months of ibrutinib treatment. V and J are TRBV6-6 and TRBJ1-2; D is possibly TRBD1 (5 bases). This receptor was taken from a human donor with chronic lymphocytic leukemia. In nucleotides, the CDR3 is TGTGCCAGCAGTGCGACGGGGGACTATGGCTACACCTTC. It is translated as CASSATGDYGYTF.